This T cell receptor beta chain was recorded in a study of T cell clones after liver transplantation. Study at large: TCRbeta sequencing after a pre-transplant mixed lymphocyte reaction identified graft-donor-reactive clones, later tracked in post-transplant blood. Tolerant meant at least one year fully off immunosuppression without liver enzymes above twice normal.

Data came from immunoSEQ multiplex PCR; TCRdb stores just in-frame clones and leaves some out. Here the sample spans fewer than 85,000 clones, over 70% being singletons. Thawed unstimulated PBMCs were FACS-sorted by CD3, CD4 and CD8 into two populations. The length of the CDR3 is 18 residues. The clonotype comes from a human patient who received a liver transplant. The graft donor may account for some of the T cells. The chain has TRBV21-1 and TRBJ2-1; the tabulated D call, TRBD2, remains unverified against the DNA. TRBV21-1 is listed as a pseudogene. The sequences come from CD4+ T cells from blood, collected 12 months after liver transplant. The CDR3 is CASSKGRLAAISYNEQFF. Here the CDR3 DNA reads TGTGCCAGCAGCAAAGGTCGACTAGCGGCGATCTCCTACAATGAGCAGTTCTTC.